This TCR beta chain originates from a study of blood T cell repertoires in COVID-19. About the study: T cells, B-cell-depleted T cells, or PBMCs provided the cDNA or gDNA that served as material.

V lost 1 base to trimming and J lost 10 bases; unmatched junction nucleotides: 6. The CDR3 is 15 amino acids. The V gene's germline CDR1 is SGHRS and CDR2 YFSETQ. This table comes from immunoSEQ multiplex PCR, and its TCRdb copy is limited to in-frame clones, with some not included. The table records about 83,000 clones, 90% of them present only once. The specimen sequenced was peripheral blood. The rearrangement uses TRBV5-1 and TRBJ2-1; 12 bases agree with TRBD1. The TCR originated in a woman older than 75 with active or convalescent COVID-19. Here the CDR3 reads CASSLSGTGGREQFF. The CDR3 nucleotides read TGCGCCAGCAGCTTGTCCGGGACAGGGGGCAGGGAGCAGTTCTTC.